The sequence of this T cell receptor beta chain was determined in a study of naive and memory T cell subsets listed by TCRdb under 2017. For context, the study as a whole: The study applied an open-source, UMI-based TCR alpha and beta sequencing pipeline to sorted naive and memory peripheral blood T cell subsets. The results of the functional CMV T cell responses matched the IgG serology results in every case. RNA was DNase-treated and reverse transcribed with TCR constant-region primers, mostly using SuperScript III.

From cysteine to phenylalanine, the CDR3 is 16 amino acids long. CDR3 DNA is the only sequence kept; it has 48 bases, read in frame from the first base. Trimming at the junction amounts to 0 bases on V and 0 bases on J, and the germline ends lie 9 bases apart. Based on the germline V gene (reference sequence), the CDR1 and CDR2 sequences are DFQATT and SNEGSKA. From the second PCR step on, the TCR alpha and beta chain libraries were amplified in separate reactions. CMV status of each donor was established by measuring IFNgamma production from CD4+ T cells after fresh PBMCs were stimulated overnight with CMV viral lysate. CD4 T cells were positively selected using Miltenyi beads, after which CD8 T cells were positively selected from the CD4-negative fraction. After staining for CD3, CD4, CD8, CD45RA, CD27 and a live/dead dye, cells were sorted on a BD Aria II into four subsets based on CD45RA and CD27. Three healthy volunteers provided blood, and the blood of each volunteer was split into CD4 and CD8 T cells and then into four differentiation subsets. About 120 ml of peripheral blood was taken from each donor, and PBMC were separated by density-gradient centrifugation on Ficoll-Paque PLUS. Sorted cells were lysed in RLT buffer, and RNA was extracted with a Qiagen RNeasy kit and stored at -80°C.

What the study reported, not specific to this receptor: Once error correction was done, more than 95% of naive TCR sequences showed up just once, which made the naive abundance distributions much steeper than those of the memory subsets. The abundance of TCRs followed a power law with an exponent that differed between naive and memory subsets yet stayed consistent across the three individuals. Clonotypes were defined as single alpha or beta chain sequences, not paired alpha/beta receptors. RNA-based TCR counts may be affected by expression changes linked to T cell activation and differentiation. The repertoire findings for the naive and memory subsets could not be validated against a ground truth, as none was available. In both CD4 and CD8 cells, a rise in Gini index and a fall in Shannon and inverse Simpson diversity were observed from naive through CM, EM and EMRA.

The sample holds a few counts of this clonotype. Its antigen is not yet known. Base qualities were left out, and no much larger clone turns up one base away. Library preparation used UMI-ligation and nested PCR. The beta constant-region primer was an equimolar mix of two oligonucleotides covering both TRBC1 and TRBC2. The ligated cDNA went through four rounds of PCR with nested alpha and beta constant-region primers together with the SP2 primer. T4 RNA ligase 1 ligated a single-stranded oligonucleotide carrying the SP2 primer and a 12-nucleotide UMI to the cDNA 3' end. The ligation reaction was incubated at 16°C for roughly 19-25 hours. PCR2 was typically performed as a SYBR Green qPCR and was stopped at a predetermined threshold so that over-amplification was prevented. Apart from the first purification, every purification step used Agencourt AMPure XP magnetic beads. Libraries were quantified by Qubit and checked on a TapeStation, with a main peak expected near 650 bp. Pooled libraries were sequenced on an Illumina MiSeq with v2 2x251 paired-end kits, typically giving roughly 0.9-2.1 million reads per sample. Each sample library was pooled at approximately 4.2 nM, and about 4.5-7% PhiX was included to improve cluster recognition. The authors' analysis ran thus. Using tag matching that tolerated one base-pair mismatch, Decombinator assigned V and J genes to FASTQ reads that had been processed by Demultiplexor. Collapsinator relied on UMIs to fix sequencing errors as well as frequency errors caused by PCR heterogeneity. TCRs were translated and CDR3s were extracted from the conserved cysteine to the FGXG phenylalanine by CDR3Translator, with non-productive sequences being flagged. Repertoires were subsampled to equal numbers of UMI-defined TCRs before Gini, Shannon entropy and inverse Simpson indices were calculated. Clonotype abundance distributions were fitted to a power law by maximum likelihood within the linear range. For one naive CD8 sample, the pipeline and MIGEC produced similar UMI counts, unique TCR numbers and clonal distributions. The repertoires were searched for 6,000 to 9,500 CMV-associated CDR3 sequences that had been compiled from VDJdb and a published dataset. TCRdb reworked the public reads: Q25 trimming with fastp, MiXCR clone assembly, productive beta chains retained. Rows merge per CDR3 protein into single entries with the most common DNA and genes. Here the V and J calls rest on TCRdb's processing, not on the authors' analysis. Recorded for this sample are 120,000 or so distinct CDR3 sequences; just over 35% of them occurred a single time. Of the sample, approximately 0.88% falls within the top ten clones.

The sample comprised central memory CD4+ T cells from blood. The sample's cell subset or site label is to be understood as: central memory, CD45RA- CD27+. This TCR was recovered from a human donor in good health. The rearrangement combines TRBV20-1 with TRBJ1-6, with TRBD1 as a weak D call on 5 bases. The DNA sequence reads TGCAGTGCTAGAGATCTGGGGGGCTCCTATAATTCACCCCTCCACTTT. Its protein reads: CSARDLGGSYNSPLHF.